A selection of T cell receptor beta chains follows, all from one sample in a study of beta chain features in type 1 diabetes. Assay used: immunoSEQ multiplex PCR; TCRdb lists only in-frame clones, some missing. Counted here are 100,000 to 150,000 clones, roughly 17% occurring once; the ten biggest clones make up 2.6%. Sequenced: central memory CD4+ T cells from blood. The receptor set was obtained from a man younger than 35 with type 1 diabetes. Both conserved end residues are part of each CDR3. A D gene is named only where the DNA matches it firmly. The size entry is marked missing in some rows and otherwise reads once, few, many or a size class.

v_call,clone_size,j_call,d_call,cdr3_nt,cdr3_aa
TRBV9,NA,TRBJ2-1,NA,TGTGCCAGCAGCGTTTTAACAGGAGGGGCGGTGGGCAATGAGCAGTTCTTC,CASSVLTGGAVGNEQFF
TRBV2,few,TRBJ2-3,NA,TGTGCCAGCAGTGAAGCCTCTTGGGATACGCAGTATTTT,CASSEASWDTQYF
TRBV29-1,few,TRBJ2-5,NA,TGCAGCGTTGAATGGGGCCTCTCACATCAAGAGACCCAGTACTTC,CSVEWGLSHQETQYF
TRBV7-3,NA,TRBJ2-3,NA,TGTGCCAGCAGCTTCCTGGGCGGGGATTTGACAGATACGCAGTATTTT,CASSFLGGDLTDTQYF
TRBV29-1,NA,TRBJ1-1,NA,TGCAGCGTTGAACGGGGGCGAATGGCTTTCTTT,CSVERGRMAFF
TRBV7-8,medium-sized,TRBJ1-3,TRBD1,TGTGCCAGCAGCTTAGTGTGGACAGGGACTGGAAACACCATATATTTT,CASSLVWTGTGNTIYF
TRBV7-2,few,TRBJ1-2,TRBD1,TGTGCCAGCAGCGAGGACAGGGGAGTCTATGGCTACACCTTC,CASSEDRGVYGYTF
TRBV19,NA,TRBJ1-5,TRBD1,TGTGCCAGTGACGTAGGACAGGGTAGGGCTCAGCCCCAGCATTTT,CASDVGQGRAQPQHF
TRBV5-4,NA,TRBJ2-1,NA,TGTGCCAGCAGCTTGAAGCTAGCGAATATTTACAATGAGCAGTTCTTC,CASSLKLANIYNEQFF
TRBV7-2,few,TRBJ1-1,TRBD1,TGTGCCAGCAGCTTGGACAGGGGCGGTACTGAAGCTTTCTTT,CASSLDRGGTEAFF
TRBV7-2,NA,TRBJ1-6,NA,TGTGCCAGCAGCTCAAACAGGGTGGTATATTCACCCCTCCACTTT,CASSSNRVVYSPLHF
TRBV7-6,NA,TRBJ2-3,NA,TGTGCCAGCAGCTTTCTGAGAGATACGCAGTATTTT,CASSFLRDTQYF
TRBV28,many,TRBJ1-5,NA,TGTGCCAGCAGTCCCACCCCGGGCTCGCAGCCCCAGCATTTT,CASSPTPGSQPQHF
TRBV30,NA,TRBJ1-4,NA,TGTGCCTGGAGCAAGACTGTTTTGGGGGAAAAACTGTTTTTT,CAWSKTVLGEKLFF
TRBV29-1,many,TRBJ1-1,NA,TGCAGCGTTGAGTACGGGAACACTGAAGCTTTCTTT,CSVEYGNTEAFF
TRBV29-1,many,TRBJ1-2,NA,TGCAGCGTTGGGGCAGGCCATGGCTACACCTTC,CSVGAGHGYTF
TRBV13,NA,TRBJ1-6,TRBD1,TGTGCCAGCAGTCGAGACAGGGCCGCCGATTCACCCCTCCACTTT,CASSRDRAADSPLHF
TRBV5-1,NA,TRBJ2-5,NA,TGCGCCAGCAGCTTGGCCGATAATGGGGAGACCCAGTACTTC,CASSLADNGETQYF
TRBV4-1,few,TRBJ2-6,NA,TGCGCCAGCAGCCAAGTTAGTTCTTCCGGGGCCAACGTCCTGACTTTC,CASSQVSSSGANVLTF
TRBV28,NA,TRBJ2-7,NA,TGTGCCAGCAGTTTCGTAGGTGGTGACTCCTACGAGCAGTACTTC,CASSFVGGDSYEQYF
TRBV14,few,TRBJ2-7,NA,TGTGCCAGCAGCCAACTTAGCGGCCCCTACGAGCAGTACTTC,CASSQLSGPYEQYF
TRBV11-2,few,TRBJ2-5,NA,TGTGCCAGCAGCTTGACACAACAAGAGACCCAGTACTTC,CASSLTQQETQYF
TRBV23-1,many,TRBJ2-3,TRBD1,TGCGCCAGCCTCAAAGGACAGGGTACAGATACGCAGTATTTT,CASLKGQGTDTQYF
TRBV30,few,TRBJ1-2,NA,TGTGCCTGGAGTGGAGGGAACTATGGCTACACCTTC,CAWSGGNYGYTF
TRBV6-1,NA,TRBJ2-5,TRBD2,TGTGCCAGCACCTTGACTAGCGGGAGTACTGAGACCCAGTACTTC,CASTLTSGSTETQYF
TRBV2,NA,TRBJ2-3,NA,TGTGCCAGCAGTCTAGATACGCAGTATTTT,CASSLDTQYF
TRBV7-9,few,TRBJ1-1,NA,TGTGCCAGCAGCTCACTAACATTAGGGGCGTGGGTTCCTGAAGCTTTCTTT,CASSSLTLGAWVPEAFF
TRBV28,few,TRBJ1-2,NA,TGTGCCAGCTATTCCAGGGTTGAGTATGGCTACACCTTC,CASYSRVEYGYTF
TRBV5-1,NA,TRBJ2-5,NA,TGCGCCAGCAGGTTGGGATCTGGGGACGAGACCCAGTACTTC,CASRLGSGDETQYF
TRBV4-1,NA,TRBJ2-1,TRBD1,TGCGCCAGCAGCCCCCGGGACAGCGGAAACAATGAGCAGTTCTTC,CASSPRDSGNNEQFF
TRBV6-6,few,TRBJ2-1,NA,TGTGCCAGCAGTTTGAAAGGCCTTTCGGGCAATGAGCAGTTCTTC,CASSLKGLSGNEQFF
TRBV7-2,few,TRBJ1-2,NA,TGTGCCAGCAGCTTACAGACAGAGAGCTATGGCTACACCTTC,CASSLQTESYGYTF
TRBV29-1,few,TRBJ2-2,NA,TGCAGCGTTGAAGATCCCGGGGAGCTGTTTTTT,CSVEDPGELFF
TRBV4-3,NA,TRBJ2-1,NA,TGCGCCAGCAGTTTTCAGACAGGTACCAATGAGCAGTTCTTC,CASSFQTGTNEQFF